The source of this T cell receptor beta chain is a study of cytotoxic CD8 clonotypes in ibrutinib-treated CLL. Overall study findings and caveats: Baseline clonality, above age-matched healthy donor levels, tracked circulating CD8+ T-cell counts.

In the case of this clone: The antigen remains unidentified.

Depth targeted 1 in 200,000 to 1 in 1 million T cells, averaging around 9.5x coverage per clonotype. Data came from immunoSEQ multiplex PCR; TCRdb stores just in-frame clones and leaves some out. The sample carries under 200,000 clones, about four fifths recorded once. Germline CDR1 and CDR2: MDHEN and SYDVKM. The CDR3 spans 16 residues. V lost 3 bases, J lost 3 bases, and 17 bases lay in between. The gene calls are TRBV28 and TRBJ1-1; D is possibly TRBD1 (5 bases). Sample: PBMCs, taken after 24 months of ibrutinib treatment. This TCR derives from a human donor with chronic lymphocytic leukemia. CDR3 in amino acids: CASSLGSAGGDTEAFF. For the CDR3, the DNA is TGTGCCAGCAGTTTGGGGTCCGCGGGGGGGGACACTGAAGCTTTCTTT.